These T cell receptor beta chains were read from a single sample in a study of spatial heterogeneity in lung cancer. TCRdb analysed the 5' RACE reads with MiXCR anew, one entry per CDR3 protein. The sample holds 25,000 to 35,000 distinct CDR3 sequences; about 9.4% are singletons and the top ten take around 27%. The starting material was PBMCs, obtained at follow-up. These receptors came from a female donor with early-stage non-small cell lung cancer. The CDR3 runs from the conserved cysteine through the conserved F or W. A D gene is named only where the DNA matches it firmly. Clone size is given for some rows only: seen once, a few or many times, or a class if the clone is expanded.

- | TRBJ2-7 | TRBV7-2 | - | TGTGCCAGCAGCTTTAAAGGGGGCTCCTACGAGCAGTACTTC | CASSFKGGSYEQYF
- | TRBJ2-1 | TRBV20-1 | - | TGCAGTGCTAGCCCAGACAACCCGAAGCAGTTCTTC | CSASPDNPKQFF
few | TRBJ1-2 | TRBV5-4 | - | TGTGCCAGCAGCTTTTACACCTTCTCAGGCTACACCTTC | CASSFYTFSGYTF
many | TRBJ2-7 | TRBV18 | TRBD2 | TGTGCCAGCTCACCCCCAGCGGGGGAGGTCGAGCAGTACTTC | CASSPPAGEVEQYF
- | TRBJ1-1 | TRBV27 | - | TGTGCCAACAGTCACGGGACCCCCAGTGAAGCTTTCTTT | CANSHGTPSEAFF
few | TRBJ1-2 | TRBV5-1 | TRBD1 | TGCGCCAGCAGCTTGGGTTCGGGACAGTATCAGGGCTACACCTTC | CASSLGSGQYQGYTF
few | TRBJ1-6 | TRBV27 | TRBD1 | TGTGCCAGCAGGTTACAGGGGGCGAATTCACCCCTCCACTTT | CASRLQGANSPLHF
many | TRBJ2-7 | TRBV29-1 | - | TGCAGCGTTGAGACAGGAGAGAGCTCCTACGAGCAGTACTTC | CSVETGESSYEQYF
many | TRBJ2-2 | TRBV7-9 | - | TGTGCCAGCAGCCGTCCTAGGGGGGCTTCGAACACCGGGGAGCTGTTTTTT | CASSRPRGASNTGELFF
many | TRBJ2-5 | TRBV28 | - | TGTGCCAGCAGTTTAGCACCTATGCATCCAGACCAAGAGACCCAGTACTTC | CASSLAPMHPDQETQYF
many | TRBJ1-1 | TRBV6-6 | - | TGTGCCAGCAGTTACGGGGGCAGTGAAGCTTTCTTT | CASSYGGSEAFF
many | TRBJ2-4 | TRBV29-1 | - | TGCAGCGTTAAAGACCCCTATGCGGACATTCAGTACTTC | CSVKDPYADIQYF
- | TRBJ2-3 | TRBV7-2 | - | TGTGCCAGCAGCTTAGCCCTAGGTAGTACAGATACGCAGTATTTT | CASSLALGSTDTQYF
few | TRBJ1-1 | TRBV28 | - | TGTGCCAGCAGCCCCATAGTGGGGGACACTGAAGCTTTCTTT | CASSPIVGDTEAFF
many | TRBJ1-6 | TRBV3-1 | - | TGTGCCAGCAGCGGCCGCCGGGGCGCGGGTTCACCCCTCCACTTT | CASSGRRGAGSPLHF
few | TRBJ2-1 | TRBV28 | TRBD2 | TGTGCCAGCAGTTTACCGACTAGCTATTACAATGAGCAGTTCTTC | CASSLPTSYYNEQFF
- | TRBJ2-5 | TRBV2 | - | TGTGCCAGCGGGACTTACCAAGAGACCCAGTACTTC | CASGTYQETQYF
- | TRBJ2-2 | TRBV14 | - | TGTGCCAGCACCAATAATAGGGGCGGGGAGCTGTTTTTT | CASTNNRGGELFF
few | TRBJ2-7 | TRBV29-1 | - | TGCAGCGTGGCTCCCGGGAGAGGAGAGCAGTACTTC | CSVAPGRGEQYF
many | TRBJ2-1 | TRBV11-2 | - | TGTGCCAGCAGCTTTGTGACTCCCTACAATGAGCAGTTCTTC | CASSFVTPYNEQFF
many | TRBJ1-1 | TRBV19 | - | TGTGCCAGTAGTATGGGGAGTGGTAGTAACACTGAAGCTTTCTTT | CASSMGSGSNTEAFF
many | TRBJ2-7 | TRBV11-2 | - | TGTGCCAGCAGCTTAGGCGGGGCGACCAAGGGCGAGCAGTACTTC | CASSLGGATKGEQYF
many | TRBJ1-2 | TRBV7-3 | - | TGTGCCAGCAGCTTAAATGGCGCCGAGCTTAACTATGGCTACACCTTC | CASSLNGAELNYGYTF
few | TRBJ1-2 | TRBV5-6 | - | TGTGCCAGCAGCTTGCTGAGCGGGACCCCCTATGGCTACACCTTC | CASSLLSGTPYGYTF
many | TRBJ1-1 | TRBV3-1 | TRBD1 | TGTGCCAGCAGCCAATGGCCCCTAGGACAGGGTCGGAACACTGAAGCTTTCTTT | CASSQWPLGQGRNTEAFF
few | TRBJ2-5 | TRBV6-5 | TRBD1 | TGTGCCAGCAGTCCCACAGGGGTCCAAGAGACCCAGTACTTC | CASSPTGVQETQYF
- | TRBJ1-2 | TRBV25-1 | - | TGTGCCAGCTCCGCTGGCGGAACAGCTGGCTACACCTTC | CASSAGGTAGYTF
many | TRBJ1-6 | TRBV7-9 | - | TGTGCCAGCAAAGATGACCTCTCCTATAATTCACCCCTCCACTTT | CASKDDLSYNSPLHF
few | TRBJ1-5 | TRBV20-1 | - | TGCAGTGCCAGAGTCGGGGGCAATCAGCCCCAGCATTTT | CSARVGGNQPQHF
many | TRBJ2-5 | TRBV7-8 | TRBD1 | TGTGCCAGCAGCTTTGCAGGGGGAGAGACCCAGTACTTC | CASSFAGGETQYF
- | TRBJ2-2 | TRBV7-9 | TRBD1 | TGTGCCAGCAGCGAGACAGGGGCCGGGGAGCTGTTTTTT | CASSETGAGELFF
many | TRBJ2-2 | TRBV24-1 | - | TGTGCCACCAGTGACGAGGGCCAGCCCTCCGGGGAGCTGTTTTTT | CATSDEGQPSGELFF
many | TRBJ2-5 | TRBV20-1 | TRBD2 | TGCAGTGCTAGACCGGGACTAGCGTATGAGACCCAGTACTTC | CSARPGLAYETQYF
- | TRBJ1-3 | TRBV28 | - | TGTGCCAGCACAAAACACGTTGGAAACACCATATATTTT | CASTKHVGNTIYF
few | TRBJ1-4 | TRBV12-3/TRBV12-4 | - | TGTGCCAGCAGCCAGGACAGATTGGGAGATGAAAAACTGTTTTTT | CASSQDRLGDEKLFF
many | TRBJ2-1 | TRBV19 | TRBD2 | TGTGCCAGTAGTATAGATAGCGGGGGGGCCCTATACAATGAGCAGTTCTTC | CASSIDSGGALYNEQFF
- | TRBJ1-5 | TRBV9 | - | TGTGCCAGCAGCGTAGGCCAGAGCAATCAGCCCCAGCATTTT | CASSVGQSNQPQHF
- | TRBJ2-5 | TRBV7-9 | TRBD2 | TGTGCCAGCAGCTTGACTAGCGGGGCTGAGACCCAGTACTTC | CASSLTSGAETQYF
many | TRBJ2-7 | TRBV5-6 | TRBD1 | TGTGCCAGCAGCTTGCCCGGGACAGGGTTACCCTACGAGCAGTACTTC | CASSLPGTGLPYEQYF
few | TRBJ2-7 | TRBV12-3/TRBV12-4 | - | TGTGCCAGCAGTTCGGACCTGTCCTACGAGCAGTACTTC | CASSSDLSYEQYF
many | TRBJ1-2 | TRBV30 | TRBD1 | TGTGCCTCTAAGGACAGGGAATTCCCTCCGATCTATGGCTACACCTTC | CASKDREFPPIYGYTF
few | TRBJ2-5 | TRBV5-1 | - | TGCGCCAGCAGCTTGTGGAACGGGGGACAAGAGACCCAGTACTTC | CASSLWNGGQETQYF